Presented here are 24 T cell receptor beta chains from one specimen sequenced in a study of T cells after yellow fever vaccination. TCRdb recomputed calls from the 5' RACE reads with MiXCR, one row per CDR3 protein. The sample records 170,000 or so distinct CDR3 sequences, approximately 6.2% being singletons. The input for sequencing was CD4+ T cells sorted from PBMCs, taken on the day of the first yellow fever vaccination. The source of these receptors is a man aged 18 to 29 who received the YFV17D yellow fever vaccine.

The gene calls are TRBV6-1 and TRBJ2-1; TRBD2 agrees at 8 bases. This CDR3 region has 15 residues. Germline CDR1 is MNHNS and CDR2 is SASEGT. With 3 bases clipped from V and 5 bases from J, the junction kept 6 bases outside the gene matches. DNA for the CDR3: TGTGCCAGCAGTGATGGGCAGCGGGGGCACAATGAGCAGTTCTTC. It translates to CASSDGQRGHNEQFF.

A remark on this clonotype: One base away lies a much larger clone, so this may be a sequencing read error. This chain uses TRBV4-3 with TRBJ2-2; D unclear. V was shortened by 0 bases and J by 9 bases, with 11 bases between the two germline ends. Germline V gives CDR1 LGHNA, CDR2 YSLEER. CDR3 length equals 14 residues. Here the CDR3 DNA reads TGCGCCAGCAGCCAAGATCATCGAACCCGGGAGCTGTTTTTT. Amino acid sequence: CASSQDHRTRELFF.

With respect to this clonotype: The junction differs from germline at one of its ends, possibly a read error. The chain carries TRBV5-4 and TRBJ2-2, with D maybe TRBD2 (6 bases). Germline CDR1 is SGHNT and CDR2 is YYREEE (reference sequence). This CDR3 is built from 11 residues. CDR3 in amino acids: CASSGRGELVF. CDR3 in DNA: TGTGCCAGCAGCGGGCGCGGGGAGCTGGTTTTT.

This clonotype was seen at least ten times. This chain links TRBV10-3 with TRBJ2-3; D not certain. CDR1 ENHRY and CDR2 SYGVKD come from the germline V gene. With 6 bases removed from V and 0 bases from J, the gap between germline ends came to 4 bases. The CDR3 spans 12 residues. The CDR3 protein is CAISQSTDTQYF. The CDR3 DNA reads TGTGCCATCAGCCAAAGCACAGATACGCAGTATTTT.

This clonotype was observed a few times. This sequence joins TRBV4-1 and TRBJ1-4, with D tentatively TRBD1 (5 bases). Trimming shortened V by 6 bases and J by 4 bases, and 12 bases separated the two germline ends. The CDR3 runs 14 residues. Germline-derived CDR1 and CDR2 are MGHRA and YSYEKL. The DNA for the CDR3 is TGCGCCAGCAGTCGGGGACTGATTAATGAAAAACTGTTTTTT. This sequence encodes CASSRGLINEKLFF.

This clonotype was observed many times. This chain links TRBV18 with TRBJ1-2, with D hard to call. Deletions cut 2 bases from V and 0 bases from J, with 10 bases between. Germline lookup yields CDR1 KGHSH and CDR2 LQKENI. CDR3 size: 15 residues. The chain's CDR3 is CASSPTGETNYGYTF. CDR3 in DNA: TGTGCCAGCTCACCAACGGGTGAGACTAACTATGGCTACACCTTC.

Ten or more counts support this clonotype. The chain has TRBV7-9 and TRBJ2-5; no clear D gene. The length of the CDR3 is 15 residues. Germline V gene lookup returns CDR1 SEHNR and CDR2 FQNEAQ (reference sequence). Trimming removed 2 bases from V and 4 bases from J, with 14 bases in between. The CDR3 DNA follows: TGTGCCAGCAGCTTACGGCTTAACCAGGTAGAGACCCAGTACTTC. Amino acids: CASSLRLNQVETQYF.

The chain links TRBV5-1 to TRBJ1-1, with a tentative D call TRBD1 (6 bases). The CDR3 is made up of 14 amino acids. V was clipped by 4 bases and J by 0 bases, with 10 bases between them. Germline-derived CDR1 and CDR2 are SGHRS and YFSETQ. The DNA of the CDR3 is TGCGCCAGCAGCACAGGGCCAATGAACACTGAAGCTTTCTTT. It encodes CASSTGPMNTEAFF. The full variable domain, completed using reference TRBV5-1 and TRBJ1-1, is KAGVTQTPRYLIKTRGQQVTLSCSPISGHRSVSWYQQTPGQGLQFLFEYFSETQRNKGNFPGRFSGRQFSNSRSEMNVSTLELGDSALYLCASSTGPMNTEAFFGQGTRLTVV.

There are many counts of this clonotype. The rearrangement joins TRBV27 to TRBJ2-3; D remains unclear. This CDR3 contains 13 residues. V gave up 5 bases and J gave up 6 bases, with 12 bases separating them. Per germline, CDR1 MNHEY and CDR2 SMNVEV (reference sequence). For the CDR3, the DNA is TGTGCCAGCAGTCCCGCTAACTCCGATACGCAGTATTTT. Amino acid sequence: CASSPANSDTQYF.

This clonotype occurred a few times. V usage is TRBV12-3 or TRBV12-4 and J usage is TRBJ1-2, with 9 bases fitting TRBD1. The length of the CDR3 is 15 residues. V trimming: 5 bases; J trimming: 5 bases; junction bases outside the gene matches: 9. CDR3 residues: CASSKTGGARYGYTF. The CDR3 coding sequence is TGTGCCAGCAGTAAAACAGGGGGCGCGCGGTATGGCTACACCTTC.

This clonotype was recorded a few times. The chain has TRBV7-9 and TRBJ1-2; the match to TRBD1 covers 9 bases. Germline trimming cut 5 bases from V and 7 bases from J; bases unmatched to any gene: 5. Germline values: CDR1 SEHNR, CDR2 FQNEAQ (reference sequence). This CDR3 spans 13 amino acids. CDR3 sequence (DNA): TGTGCCAGCAGCCGGGACAGGGTTTCTGGCTACACCTTC. Translated, it gives CASSRDRVSGYTF.

The genes are TRBV15 and TRBJ2-7, with D tentatively TRBD2 (6 bases). V was cut by 0 bases and J by 3 bases, with 15 bases left in between. The CDR3 is 16 amino acids. Germline values: CDR1 LNHNV, CDR2 YYDKDF (reference sequence). CDR3 sequence reads: CATSREWRQGGYEQYF. Here the CDR3 DNA reads TGTGCCACCAGCAGAGAATGGCGGCAGGGAGGCTACGAGCAGTACTTC.

This clonotype has at least ten counts. The chain has TRBV4-3 and TRBJ2-5, with 10 bases aligning to TRBD2. Germline V gene data show CDR1 as LGHNA and CDR2 as YSLEER. CDR3 size: 17 residues. The V gene end was trimmed by 1 base and the J gene end by 5 bases; junction bases not matched to a gene: 10. This chain's CDR3 is CASSQGLWLAGAETQYF. Written as DNA, the CDR3 is TGCGCCAGCAGCCAAGGGCTGTGGCTAGCGGGGGCCGAGACCCAGTACTTC.

This clonotype has a count of ten or more. The rearrangement links TRBV7-8 to TRBJ1-1, with 10 bases identical to TRBD1. V gave up 2 bases and J gave up 4 bases; unmatched junction bases: 7. Germline CDR1 and CDR2: SGHVS and FQNEAQ. The CDR3 runs to 16 residues. CDR3 bases: TGTGCCAGCAGCTTAAAGAGGGACAGGGGACGCACTGAAGCTTTCTTT. Amino acids: CASSLKRDRGRTEAFF. The full variable domain, with the rest looked up from reference TRBV7-8 and TRBJ1-1, is GAGVSQSPRYKVAKRGQDVALRCDPISGHVSLFWYQQALGQGPEFLTYFQNEAQLDKSGLPSDRFFAERPEGSVSTLKIQRTQQEDSAVYLCASSLKRDRGRTEAFFGQGTRLTVV.

This clonotype was counted many times. The V and J genes are TRBV7-8 and TRBJ2-3, with D tentatively TRBD2 (6 bases). The ends were cut back, 4 bases at V and 4 bases at J, with 15 bases in the middle. Germline V gene sequence: CDR1 SGHVS, CDR2 FQNEAQ. The CDR3 runs 15 residues. CDR3 sequence (DNA): TGTGCCAGCAGCTCTGGCGGGATAGGGGCAGATACGCAGTATTTT. Its protein is CASSSGGIGADTQYF.

This clonotype showed up many times. The chain combines TRBV5-5 with TRBJ1-2; D is undetermined. Germline V gives CDR1 SGHKS, CDR2 YYEKEE (reference sequence). The V end lost 6 bases, the J end lost 6 bases, and 15 bases lay between the germline ends. The CDR3 totals 13 residues. CDR3 region: CASNLRPLDGYTF. The CDR3, as DNA: TGTGCCAGCAACCTGAGGCCACTAGATGGCTACACCTTC.

This clonotype was recorded at least ten times. The chain couples TRBV7-8 to TRBJ2-3; 11 bases are a match to TRBD2. Germline CDR1 is SGHVS and CDR2 is FQNEAQ. The junction had 5 bases not matched to a gene; V was cut back by 6 bases and J by 0 bases. CDR3 length equals 16 residues. The CDR3 DNA reads TGTGCCAGCAGAGAAGGGACTAGCGGAAGCACAGATACGCAGTATTTT. Encoded protein: CASREGTSGSTDTQYF.

This clonotype was seen repeatedly, ten times or more. V and J are TRBV30 and TRBJ2-5; D uncertain. This CDR3 has 12 residues. Germline CDR1 GTSNPN, CDR2 SVGIG (reference sequence). The ends were cut back, 3 bases at V and 4 bases at J, with 9 bases in the middle. The CDR3 DNA is TGTGCCTGGAGCCTTACCCGAGAGACCCAGTACTTC. Amino acid sequence: CAWSLTRETQYF. The entire variable domain, with the rest obtained from reference TRBV30 and TRBJ2-5, is as follows: SQTIHQWPATLVQPVGSPLSLECTVEGTSNPNLYWYRQAAGRGLQLLFYSVGIGQISSEVPQNLSASRPQDRQFILSSKKLLLSDSGFYLCAWSLTRETQYFGPGTRLLVL.

This clonotype was seen repeatedly, ten times or more. V gene TRBV12-3 or TRBV12-4 combines with J gene TRBJ2-2, with no clear D. V shed 3 bases and J shed 6 bases, with 8 bases lying between them. The CDR3 consists of 13 residues. The CDR3 nucleotides are TGTGCCAGCAGTTTCACCATTTCCGGGGAGCTGTTTTTT. Translating it yields CASSFTISGELFF.

This clonotype was observed a handful of times. The chain combines TRBV6-5 with TRBJ1-6; D might be TRBD1 (6 bases). This CDR3 region has 17 residues. Trimming shortened V by 2 bases and J by 10 bases, and 21 bases separated the two germline ends. From germline, CDR1 is MNHEY and CDR2 SVGAGI. This chain's CDR3 is CASSYRDGGAFNSPLHF. CDR3 in DNA: TGTGCCAGCAGTTACAGGGATGGGGGCGCGTTTAACTCACCCCTCCACTTT.

At least ten counts were recorded for this clonotype. The chain couples TRBV19 to TRBJ2-1, with TRBD2 matching 16 bases. The CDR3 is made up of 18 amino acids. V was pared by 4 bases and J by 4 bases, with 7 bases of the junction left unmatched. Per germline, CDR1 LNHDA and CDR2 SQIVND (reference sequence). CDR3 region: CASSRGTSGGAPYNEQFF. The CDR3 nucleotides are TGTGCCAGTAGTAGGGGGACTAGCGGGGGGGCTCCATACAATGAGCAGTTCTTC.

This clonotype was counted many times. J is TRBJ1-4 and V is TRBV5-4; TRBD1 matches at 7 bases. This CDR3 is built from 14 residues. Germline V CDR1 and CDR2: SGHNT, YYREEE (reference sequence). V gave up 4 bases and J gave up 8 bases; unmatched junction bases: 8. CDR3 residues: CASSAGGGEEKLFF. In DNA, the CDR3 is TGTGCCAGCAGCGCCGGAGGGGGCGAAGAAAAACTGTTTTTT.

This clonotype was seen at least ten times. The chain uses TRBV7-9 and TRBJ1-4, with D maybe TRBD1 (5 bases). The CDR3 runs 16 residues. V lost 5 bases to trimming and J lost 6 bases, with 19 bases between them. In germline, CDR1 is SEHNR, CDR2 FQNEAQ (reference sequence). The CDR3, as DNA: TGTGCCAGCAGCCCGGCGATGCAGGGCGGTTATGAAAAACTGTTTTTT. Translation gives CASSPAMQGGYEKLFF.

The sample holds many counts of this clonotype. The V gene is TRBV28, the J gene TRBJ2-2, with D hard to call. Trimming pared 3 bases from V and 7 bases from J, leaving 12 bases between. Germline loops: CDR1 MDHEN, CDR2 SYDVKM. The CDR3 length is 14 residues. As DNA, the CDR3 is TGTGCCAGCAGTTTCCCAGGTGGTGTCGGGGAGCTGTTTTTT. Translated, it gives CASSFPGGVGELFF.